The rows below give T cell receptor beta chains drawn from one sample of a study of cytomegalovirus exposure and HLA in healthy donors. The assay was immunoSEQ multiplex PCR, and TCRdb's table has in-frame clones only and misses some. The sample table includes about 140,000 clones. Sequences were obtained from PBMCs. All receptors derive from a woman under 30 in good health and CMV-seronegative. CDR3s include the opening cysteine and the closing phenylalanine or tryptophan. Fields, in order: D gene, J gene, CDR3 length, V gene, CDR3 protein, CDR3 DNA. A D gene is named only where the DNA matches it firmly.

TRBD2,TRBJ2-5,14,TRBV4-2,CASSQAGGQETQYF,TGTGCCAGCAGCCAAGCGGGAGGCCAAGAGACCCAGTACTTC
.,TRBJ2-3,16,TRBV30,CAWSEPQGGSTDTQYF,TGTGCCTGGAGTGAGCCTCAGGGGGGCAGCACAGATACGCAGTATTTT
TRBD2,TRBJ2-3,17,TRBV5-4,CASRPGTSRGVTDTQYF,TGTGCCAGCAGACCTGGGACTAGCCGAGGGGTCACAGATACGCAGTATTTT
.,TRBJ2-7,14,TRBV15,CATSREGFSYEQYF,TGTGCCACCAGCAGGGAGGGATTCTCCTACGAGCAGTACTTC
TRBD1,TRBJ1-2,17,TRBV27,CASSPAGQDLTNYGYTF,TGTGCCAGCAGTCCGGCGGGACAGGATCTTACTAACTATGGCTACACCTTC
TRBD1,TRBJ2-3,14,TRBV5-1,CASSATGIPDTQYF,TGCGCCAGCAGCGCGACAGGGATACCAGATACGCAGTATTTT
.,TRBJ2-5,15,TRBV10-3,CAISESRVVVGDRYF,TGTGCCATCAGTGAGTCGAGAGTAGTTGTGGGAGATAGGTACTTC
TRBD2,TRBJ2-3,15,TRBV2,CASRLTSGRPDTQYF,TGTGCCAGTCGCCTCACTAGCGGGAGACCGGATACGCAGTATTTT
.,TRBJ2-5,15,TRBV5-1,CASSLGTQHEETQYF,TGCGCCAGCAGCTTGGGGACTCAACATGAAGAGACCCAGTACTTC
.,TRBJ1-1,13,TRBV11-2,CASSFTRNTEAFF,TGTGCCAGCAGCTTCACACGGAACACTGAAGCTTTCTTT
.,TRBJ1-5,15,TRBV5-8,CASSLGPGSDQPQHF,TGTGCCAGCAGCTTGGGTCCAGGGTCAGATCAGCCCCAGCATTTT
.,TRBJ1-3,16,TRBV18,CASSPPTGLSGNTIYF,TGTGCCAGCTCACCACCGACAGGCCTCTCTGGAAACACCATATATTTT
.,TRBJ1-2,12,TRBV5-5,CASSTENYGYTF,TGTGCCAGCAGTACAGAAAACTATGGCTACACCTTC
.,TRBJ1-2,15,TRBV11-2,CASSLSQGSGGGYTF,TGTGCCAGCAGCTTAAGTCAGGGCTCGGGTGGCGGCTACACCTTC
TRBD2,TRBJ2-3,16,TRBV7-9,CASSRGTSSDTDTQYF,TGTGCCAGCAGCCGTGGGACTAGTTCGGACACAGATACGCAGTATTTT
.,TRBJ1-2,13,TRBV7-2,CASSPDSNYGYTF,TGTGCCAGCAGCCCCGACAGCAACTATGGCTACACCTTC
.,TRBJ1-1,17,TRBV7-7,CASIQLFGSRMNTEAFF,TGTGCTAGCATCCAACTCTTCGGGAGTAGGATGAACACTGAAGCTTTCTTT
.,TRBJ1-2,15,TRBV7-2,CASSPDAGAVYGYTF,TGTGCCAGCAGCCCCGATGCAGGGGCAGTATATGGCTACACCTTC
TRBD2,TRBJ2-2,15,TRBV9,CASSVAGRATGELFF,TGTGCCAGCAGCGTAGCCGGGAGGGCCACCGGGGAGCTGTTTTTT
TRBD1,TRBJ1-1,14,TRBV5-1,CASSPGTGYTEAFF,TGCGCCAGCAGCCCCGGGACAGGGTACACTGAAGCTTTCTTT
.,TRBJ2-3,18,TRBV4-1,CASSQAPVAEGATDTQYF,TGCGCCAGCAGCCAAGCCCCAGTAGCGGAGGGGGCCACAGATACGCAGTATTTT
TRBD1,TRBJ1-1,13,TRBV19,CASSPQGATEAFF,TGTGCCAGTAGTCCTCAGGGGGCCACTGAAGCTTTCTTT
.,TRBJ1-6,15,TRBV7-2,CASSLDGGYNSPLHF,TGTGCCAGCAGCTTAGACGGGGGTTACAATTCACCCCTCCACTTT
.,TRBJ1-5,15,TRBV19,CASSDRWGRNQPQHF,TGTGCCAGTAGTGATAGGTGGGGCAGAAATCAGCCCCAGCATTTT
TRBD1,TRBJ2-7,14,TRBV6-5,CASSYGQGRYEQYF,TGTGCCAGCAGTTACGGACAGGGGAGGTACGAGCAGTACTTC
.,TRBJ1-3,15,TRBV2,CASSDQLFSGNTIYF,TGTGCCAGCAGTGATCAGTTGTTCTCTGGAAACACCATATATTTT
TRBD2,TRBJ2-3,17,TRBV11-1,CASSLVRTSQKTHTQYF,TGTGCCAGCAGCTTAGTACGGACTAGCCAGAAGACCCATACGCAGTATTTT
.,TRBJ1-1,15,TRBV28,CASSFSPTVNTEAFF,TGTGCCAGCAGTTTTAGCCCGACGGTGAACACTGAAGCTTTCTTT
.,TRBJ2-7,15,TRBV6-5,CASSYSSGAAYEQYF,TGTGCCAGCAGTTACTCGTCGGGAGCGGCCTACGAGCAGTACTTC
TRBD2,TRBJ2-5,16,TRBV9,CASSVGGSGVQETQYF,TGTGCCAGCAGCGTAGGTGGTAGCGGGGTACAAGAGACCCAGTACTTC
TRBD1,TRBJ1-2,18,TRBV19,CASSSRVGTGGRSYGYTF,TGTGCCAGTAGTTCGAGGGTAGGGACAGGGGGACGAAGCTATGGCTACACCTTC
.,TRBJ2-3,15,TRBV19,CASSRWWGGKDTQYF,TGTGCCAGTAGTCGTTGGTGGGGGGGCAAAGATACGCAGTATTTT
TRBD1,TRBJ1-6,14,TRBV19,CASSISRPGQGLHF,TGTGCCAGTAGTATAAGCAGGCCCGGACAGGGGCTCCACTTT
.,TRBJ1-1,13,TRBV19,CASSYTSNTEAFF,TGTGCCAGTAGTTATACATCGAACACTGAAGCTTTCTTT
.,TRBJ1-3,15,TRBV6-5,CASSYSLGAGNTIYF,TGTGCCAGCAGTTACTCGTTAGGGGCTGGAAACACCATATATTTT
.,TRBJ1-2,17,TRBV19,CASSTGGRIIGDYGYTF,TGTGCCAGTAGTACCGGGGGTCGGATCATAGGGGACTATGGCTACACCTTC
.,TRBJ2-6,12,TRBV5-1,CASFLVGDVLTF,TGCGCCAGCTTCCTCGTCGGGGACGTCCTGACTTTC
.,TRBJ2-3,14,TRBV2,CASSLTRSTDTQYF,TGTGCCAGCAGCTTGACAAGGAGCACAGATACGCAGTATTTT
.,TRBJ2-3,14,TRBV19,CASSIPTQGLTQYF,TGTGCCAGTAGTATACCCACACAGGGCCTGACGCAGTATTTT
.,TRBJ1-2,12,TRBV2,CASTSANYGYTF,TGTGCCAGCACGTCAGCTAACTATGGCTACACCTTC
TRBD1,TRBJ2-2,14,TRBV5-1,CASSPGQDTGELFF,TGCGCCAGCAGCCCGGGACAGGACACCGGGGAGCTGTTTTTT
.,TRBJ2-3,14,TRBV19,CASSIIAGTDTQYF,TGTGCCAGTAGTATAATAGCAGGGACAGATACGCAGTATTTT
.,TRBJ1-1,16,TRBV18,CASSPLAAVGGTEAFF,TGTGCCAGCTCACCCCTTGCGGCAGTGGGGGGCACTGAAGCTTTCTTT
TRBD2,TRBJ2-3,16,TRBV4-1,CASSQVGLAESDTQYF,TGCGCCAGCAGCCAAGTTGGACTAGCGGAATCAGATACGCAGTATTTT
.,TRBJ2-2,16,TRBV4-2,CASSQVFAPSTGELFF,TGTGCCAGCAGCCAAGTCTTTGCCCCGAGCACCGGGGAGCTGTTTTTT
.,TRBJ2-3,23,TRBV15,CATSRDDPRDRVTSGTPADTQYF,TGTGCCACCAGCAGAGATGATCCCCGGGACAGGGTTACTAGCGGGACACCCGCAGATACGCAGTATTTT
.,TRBJ1-1,16,TRBV5-1,CASSLVARDSNTEAFF,TGCGCCAGCAGCTTGGTGGCCCGGGATTCGAACACTGAAGCTTTCTTT